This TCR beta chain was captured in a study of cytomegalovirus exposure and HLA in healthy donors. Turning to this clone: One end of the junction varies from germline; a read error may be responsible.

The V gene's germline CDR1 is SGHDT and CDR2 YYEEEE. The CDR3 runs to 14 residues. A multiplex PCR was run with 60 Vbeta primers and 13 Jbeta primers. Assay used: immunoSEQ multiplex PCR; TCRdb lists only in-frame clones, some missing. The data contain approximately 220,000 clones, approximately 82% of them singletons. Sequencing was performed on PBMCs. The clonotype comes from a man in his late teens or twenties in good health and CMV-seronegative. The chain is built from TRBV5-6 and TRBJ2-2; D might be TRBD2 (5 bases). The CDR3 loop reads CASSLDEDHRGAVF. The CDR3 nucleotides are TGTGCCAGCAGCTTGGATGAGGATCACCGGGGAGCTGTTTTT.